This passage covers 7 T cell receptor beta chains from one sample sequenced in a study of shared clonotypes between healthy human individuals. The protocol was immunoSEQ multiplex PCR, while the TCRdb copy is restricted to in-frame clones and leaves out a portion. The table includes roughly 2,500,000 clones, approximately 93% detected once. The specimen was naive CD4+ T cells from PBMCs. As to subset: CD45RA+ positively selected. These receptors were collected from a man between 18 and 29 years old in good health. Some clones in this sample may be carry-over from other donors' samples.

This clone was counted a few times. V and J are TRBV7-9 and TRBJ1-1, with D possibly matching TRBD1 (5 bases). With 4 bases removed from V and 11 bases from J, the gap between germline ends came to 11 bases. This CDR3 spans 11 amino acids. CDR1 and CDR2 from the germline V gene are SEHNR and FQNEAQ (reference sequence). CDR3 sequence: CASSSLREAFF. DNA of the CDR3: TGTGCCAGCAGCTCCCTCAGGGAGGCTTTCTTT.

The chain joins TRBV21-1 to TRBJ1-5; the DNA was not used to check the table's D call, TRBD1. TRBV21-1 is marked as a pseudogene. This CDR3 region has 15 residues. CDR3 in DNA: TGTGCCAGCAGCGCTACAGGGGTTCACAATCAGCCCCAGCATTTT. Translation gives CASSATGVHNQPQHF.

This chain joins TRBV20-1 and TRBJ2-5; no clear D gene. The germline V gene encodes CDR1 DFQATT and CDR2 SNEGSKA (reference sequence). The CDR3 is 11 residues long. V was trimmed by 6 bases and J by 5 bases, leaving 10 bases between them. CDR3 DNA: TGCAGTGCGACGAGTTTTGAGACCCAGTACTTC. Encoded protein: CSATSFETQYF.

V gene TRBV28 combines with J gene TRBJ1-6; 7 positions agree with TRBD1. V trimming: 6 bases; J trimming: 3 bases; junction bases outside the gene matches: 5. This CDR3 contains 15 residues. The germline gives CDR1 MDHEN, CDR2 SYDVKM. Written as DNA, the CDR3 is TGTGCCAGCAGGCAGGGGACAGTCTATAATTCACCCCTCCACTTT. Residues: CASRQGTVYNSPLHF. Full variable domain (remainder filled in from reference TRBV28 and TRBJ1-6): DVKVTQSSRYLVKRTGEKVFLECVQDMDHENMFWYRQDPGLGLRLIYFSYDVKMKEKGDIPEGYSVSREKKERFSLILESASTNQTSMYLCASRQGTVYNSPLHFGNGTRLTVT.

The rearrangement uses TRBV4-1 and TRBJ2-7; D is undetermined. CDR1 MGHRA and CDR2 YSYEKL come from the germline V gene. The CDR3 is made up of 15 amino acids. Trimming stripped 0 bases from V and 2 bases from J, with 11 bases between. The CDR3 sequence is CASSQDLARAYEQYF. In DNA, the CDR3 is TGCGCCAGCAGCCAAGATTTAGCCCGAGCCTACGAGCAGTACTTC.

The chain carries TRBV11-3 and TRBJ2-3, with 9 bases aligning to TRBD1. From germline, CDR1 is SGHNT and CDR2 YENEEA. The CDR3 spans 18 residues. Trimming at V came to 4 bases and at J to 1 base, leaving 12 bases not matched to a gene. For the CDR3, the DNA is TGTGCCAGCAGCTCAGGACAGGGGCGAACGGAGGGCACAGATACGCAGTATTTT. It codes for CASSSGQGRTEGTDTQYF.

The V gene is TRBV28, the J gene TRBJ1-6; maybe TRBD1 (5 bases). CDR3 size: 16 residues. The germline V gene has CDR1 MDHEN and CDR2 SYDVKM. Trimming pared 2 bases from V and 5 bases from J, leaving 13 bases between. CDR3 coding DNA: TGTGCCAGCAGTTTAGGGGCAGTACCCAATAATTCACCCCTCCACTTT. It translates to CASSLGAVPNNSPLHF.